This TCR beta chain was identified in a study of cytomegalovirus exposure and HLA in healthy donors. The sample holds one count of this clone. This table comes from immunoSEQ multiplex PCR, and its TCRdb copy is limited to in-frame clones, with some not included. Found here are 150,000 to 200,000 clones, 80% to 85% of them singletons; the top ten hold about 9.4%. Germline V gene sequence: CDR1 MRHNA, CDR2 SNTAGT. This CDR3 spans 15 amino acids. V was pared by 5 bases and J by 7 bases, with 8 bases of the junction left unmatched. This TCR was sampled from a man younger than 40 in good health and CMV-seropositive. Sequenced input: PBMCs. The chain combines TRBV6-4 with TRBJ2-3, with 11 bases aligning to TRBD2. The CDR3 DNA follows: TGTGCCAGCAGTCCTCGACTAGCGGGGTTGAATACGCAGTATTTT. Translation: CASSPRLAGLNTQYF.